This T cell receptor (beta chain) was found in a study of breast tumors, draining lymph nodes, adjacent tissues. Study-level points and caveats: Compared with basal-like, luminal-like tumors shared significantly more repertoire with nontumor tissue. Findings are consistent with lymph node origin and intratumoral expansion of most tumor T cells. Data only fit, rather than demonstrated, lymph node origin of most tumor T cells.

The CDR3 has 13 residues. Germline CDR1 and CDR2: SGHDN and FVKESK. V lost 1 base, J lost 7 bases, and 10 bases lay in between. There are many counts of this clonotype. Its antigen is unidentified. Breast cancer patients provided tissue from their axillary draining lymph nodes. TCRdb passed the multiplex PCR reads through MiXCR, listing each CDR3 protein once. This table holds tens of thousands of distinct CDR3 sequences, approximately 30% found once. The sequenced sample was axillary lymph node tissue. The rearrangement links TRBV14 to TRBJ2-5, with D unresolved. This TCR derives from a female donor with breast cancer. Some clones in this sample may be carry-over from other donors' samples. The chain's CDR3 is CASSQALVSTQYF. Written as DNA, the CDR3 is TGTGCCAGCAGCCAAGCTTTGGTGTCGACCCAGTACTTC.